Shown below are 10 T cell receptor beta chains from a single sample sequenced in a study of a mutant IDH1 vaccine in newly diagnosed glioma. Assay used: immunoSEQ multiplex PCR; TCRdb lists only in-frame clones, some missing. Of tens of thousands of clones in the sample, around four fifths are singletons; the top ten hold over 2.5%. Their specific antigens are unknown. Time point defined: week 47, end of study. In the vaccine, a single dose held 300 ug of the mutant IDH1 20-mer peptide, along with topical imiquimod. The sample in question was PBMCs, obtained from a glioma patient whose treatment included an IDH1 peptide vaccine. The receptors derive from a woman aged 45 to 65 with glioma.

J is TRBJ1-1 and V is TRBV5-5; the D is unclear. This CDR3 contains 12 residues. Between the trimmed V and J ends, which lost 6 bases and 5 bases, there was a span of 11 bases. Germline-derived CDR1 and CDR2 are SGHKS and YYEKEE (reference sequence). CDR3 region: CASTLWDTEAFF. DNA for the CDR3: TGTGCCAGCACCCTATGGGATACTGAAGCTTTCTTT.

The rearrangement uses TRBV5-1 and TRBJ1-2; D not resolved. This CDR3 has 14 amino acids. The germline gives CDR1 SGHRS, CDR2 YFSETQ. Trimming stripped 0 bases from V and 4 bases from J, with 10 bases between. The CDR3 reads CASSLEPGPYGYTF. The CDR3 DNA reads as TGCGCCAGCAGCTTGGAGCCGGGCCCCTATGGCTACACCTTC.

The CDR3 DNA reads as TGTGCCAGCAGACTGGGGAGTGAGCAGTTCTTC. Encoded protein: CASRLGSEQFF. The chain recombines TRBV6-1 with TRBJ2-1, with TRBD2 as a possible D gene (5 bases). This CDR3 has 11 amino acids. V shed 6 bases and J shed 9 bases, with 9 bases lying between them. Germline CDR1 MNHNS, CDR2 SASEGT.

The rearrangement uses TRBV19 and TRBJ1-1; 8 bases map to TRBD1. Germline V gives CDR1 LNHDA, CDR2 SQIVND (reference sequence). This CDR3 contains 13 residues. Trimming took 6 bases from V and 3 from J; bases not matched to a gene: 3. The CDR3 sequence: CASSGQGYTEAFF. The CDR3 DNA follows: TGTGCCAGTAGCGGACAGGGCTACACTGAAGCTTTCTTT.

The chain joins TRBV6-5 to TRBJ2-3; no reliable D call. This CDR3 spans 14 amino acids. V lost 2 bases and J 0 bases, leaving 6 bases between the germline ends. Germline loops: CDR1 MNHEY, CDR2 SVGAGI. The CDR3 region has the DNA TGTGCCAGCAGTTACCTCGACAGCACAGATACGCAGTATTTT. This sequence encodes CASSYLDSTDTQYF.

The chain employs TRBV6-1 and TRBJ1-5; D call uncertain. Trimming pared 2 bases from V and 0 bases from J, leaving 8 bases between. Germline values: CDR1 MNHNS, CDR2 SASEGT. This CDR3 spans 15 amino acids. As DNA, the CDR3 is TGTGCCAGCAGTGAACGGAGACTTAGCAATCAGCCCCAGCATTTT. It translates to CASSERRLSNQPQHF.

In its sample, this clone was seen a few times. This chain connects TRBV19 to TRBJ2-7; D is possibly TRBD1 (6 bases). The CDR3 length is 14 residues. Trimming left V 11 bases short and J 0 bases short, with 17 bases between. Germline lookup yields CDR1 LNHDA and CDR2 SQIVND (reference sequence). CDR3 bases: TGTGCCGGATCAAGAACAGGGATCTCCTACGAGCAGTACTTC. Translating it yields CAGSRTGISYEQYF. The full variable domain, rest sourced from reference TRBV19 and TRBJ2-7, is DGGITQSPKYLFRKEGQNVTLSCEQNLNHDAMYWYRQDPGQGLRLIYYSQIVNDFQKGDIAEGYSVSREKKESFPLTVTSAQKNPTAFYLCAGSRTGISYEQYFGPGTRLTVT.

The V call is TRBV15, the J call TRBJ1-1, with a possible D match to TRBD1 (6 bases). The germline CDR1 and CDR2 sequences are LNHNV and YYDKDF (reference sequence). The CDR3 sequence is 15 residues long. Trimming stripped 3 bases from V and 1 base from J, with 12 bases between. The chain's CDR3 is CATSRKKGGNTEAFF. The CDR3 region has the DNA TGTGCCACCAGCAGGAAGAAGGGGGGGAACACTGAAGCTTTCTTT.

V and J are TRBV7-8 and TRBJ2-5, with unresolved D. Trimming took off 5 bases at V and 14 bases at J, with 18 bases between the two ends. CDR1 SGHVS and CDR2 FQNEAQ come from the germline V gene. The CDR3 runs 12 residues. CDR3 sequence: CASSPGSIPIYF. In DNA, the CDR3 is TGTGCCAGCAGCCCGGGCTCAATCCCCATATACTTC.

This rearrangement joins TRBV7-9 to TRBJ2-1, with 8 bases that match TRBD2. The V gene end was trimmed by 11 bases and the J gene end by 2 bases; junction bases not matched to a gene: 11. Germline-derived CDR1 and CDR2 are SEHNR and FQNEAQ (reference sequence). This CDR3 is built from 15 residues. The CDR3 nucleotides are TGTGCCGTGGAGTCGCGGGGGGTCACCTACAATGAGCAGTTCTTC. Its translation: CAVESRGVTYNEQFF.